This TCR beta chain stems from a study of blood T cell repertoires in COVID-19. Study-wide context: Material from acute and convalescent COVID-19 was sourced from the United States, Italy and Spain.

Cohort assignment relied on participant-reported clinical history. V lost 0 bases to trimming and J lost 4 bases, with 13 bases between them. CDR1 and CDR2 from the germline V gene are SGDLS and YYNGEE. This CDR3 has 15 residues. Per the original methods: Estimates of nucleated cell counts were drawn from the amplification of reference gene primers. Data came from immunoSEQ multiplex PCR; TCRdb stores just in-frame clones and leaves some out. V, J and clone size reflect that table, while D and trimming were determined from the DNA. The sample shows approximately 250,000 clones, under 90% of them seen only once.

The V call is TRBV9, the J call TRBJ1-1; D is unclear. The sequence was collected from a man aged 25-45 years with acute COVID-19. Input material: PBMCs or T cells enriched from blood (not recorded which). The CDR3 coding sequence is TGTGCCAGCAGCGTAGTGTCAGGCTCCGCCACTGAAGCTTTCTTT. It encodes CASSVVSGSATEAFF.